The clone carrying this T cell receptor (beta chain) was recorded at least ten times. The germline V gene has CDR1 GTSNPN and CDR2 SVGIG (reference sequence). V lost 4 bases to trimming and J lost 5 bases; unmatched junction nucleotides: 5. The CDR3 sequence is 15 residues long. The sample is drawn from a study of T cells in Graves' hyperthyroidism and ophthalmopathy. Study in general: Before any treatment, at initial diagnosis, peripheral blood was collected.

Amplification yielded TCR beta CDR3 regions, with RNA transcripts as the source. The primer set for the first-round RT-PCR of the TCR CDR3 was HTBI. TCRdb ran MiXCR on the multiplex PCR reads and lists one entry per CDR3 protein. The sample carries around 690,000 distinct CDR3 sequences, about 20% recorded once. The chain has TRBV30 and TRBJ2-5; 15 bases are shared with TRBD2. The source is a man aged 25 to 45 with Graves' ophthalmopathy. Sequencing input: blood. The CDR3: CAWTTGLAGGETQYF. The CDR3 coding sequence is TGTGCCTGGACAACCGGACTAGCGGGAGGGGAGACCCAGTACTTC.